This TCR beta chain emerged from a study of glioma-infiltrating T cells. Study-wide points: CDR3 overlap between tissue and blood was very small.

Points on this clonotype: Its antigen is currently unknown. A much more abundant neighbour one base away suggests this may be a read error.

Amplification of TCR alpha and beta CDR3 regions from RNA used iRepertoire nested multiplex PCR. Tissue mRNA or PBMC total RNA, about 95-450 ng, went into one-step reverse transcription and amplification. Using its own MiXCR run on the multiplex PCR reads, TCRdb lists one record per CDR3 protein. In the table there are fewer than 90,000 distinct CDR3 sequences, around 23% of which are singletons. Germline CDR1 is KGHSH and CDR2 is LQKENI. The CDR3 runs to 15 residues. This chain joins TRBV18 and TRBJ2-5; D is possibly TRBD1 or TRBD2 (6 bases each). This TCR came from a human donor with low-grade glioma or glioblastoma, undergoing nonglioma brain surgery, or in good health (not recorded which). Sequenced input: glioma tissue, nonneoplastic brain tissue, or PBMCs (not recorded which). The CDR3 region has the DNA TGTGCCAGATCACTGGGGGGACACCTTGAAGAGACCCAGTACTTC. This translates into CARSLGGHLEETQYF.